This T cell receptor beta chain was recorded in a study of cytomegalovirus exposure and HLA in healthy donors. The donors were part of the validation cohort, which consisted of approximately 110 subjects and was separate from the first cohort of 666 subjects. Note on this clone: Its antigen remains unknown.

Germline V gene data show CDR1 as LNHDA and CDR2 as SQIVND (reference sequence). With 7 bases removed from V and 3 bases from J, the gap between germline ends came to 15 bases. The CDR3 is 14 amino acids. Study observations and caveats: High specificity and sensitivity for cytomegalovirus status were reported for the classifier. The investigators catalogued 160 or so TCR beta chains as cytomegalovirus-associated.

Clones were read by immunoSEQ multiplex PCR, and TCRdb kept only the in-frame ones, dropping some. The sample records hundreds of thousands of clones, roughly 84% being singletons. Sequences were obtained from PBMCs. This rearrangement joins TRBV19 to TRBJ1-2; maybe TRBD1 (6 bases). The origin of this receptor is a woman aged 25 to 39 in good health and CMV-seropositive. The CDR3 sequence is CASTKGGVDYGYTF. The CDR3 bases are TGTGCCAGTACTAAAGGGGGAGTGGACTATGGCTACACCTTC.